Listed here are 24 T cell receptor beta chains from one sample, sequenced in a study of shared clonotypes between healthy human individuals. The method was immunoSEQ multiplex PCR; TCRdb's version includes in-frame clones alone and lacks a portion of them. The data contain 450,000 to 600,000 clones, 79% of them singletons. The source material was PBMCs. The receptor source for this set is a woman aged 40 to 50 in good health. Some clones in this sample may be carry-over from other donors' samples.

This clone was detected once. This chain links TRBV30 with TRBJ1-1; D ambiguous. Germline values: CDR1 GTSNPN, CDR2 SVGIG (reference sequence). The CDR3 covers 12 residues. With 5 bases removed from V and 4 bases from J, the gap between germline ends came to 11 bases. The chain's CDR3 is CAWWRPSTEAFF. In DNA form, the CDR3 reads TGTGCCTGGTGGAGGCCTTCCACTGAAGCTTTCTTT.

This clone appeared once. The V call is TRBV2, the J call TRBJ2-7; no definite D call. Germline CDR1 SNHLY, CDR2 FYNNEI. CDR3 length: 12 residues. The ends were cut back, 8 bases at V and 5 bases at J, with 13 bases in the middle. CDR3 sequence reads: CASQTVYDEQYF. CDR3 DNA: TGTGCCAGCCAGACGGTCTACGACGAGCAGTACTTC.

The V call is TRBV30, the J call TRBJ1-3, with TRBD1 identical over 7 bases. Looked up from germline, CDR1 is GTSNPN and CDR2 is SVGIG (reference sequence). This CDR3 has 19 residues. Losses at the gene ends were 2 bases for V and 0 bases for J; bases not matched to a gene: 16. As DNA, the CDR3 is TGTGCCTGGAGTCTAAGGGCGCGCTGGACAGGCAACTCTGGAAACACCATATATTTT. This gives the protein CAWSLRARWTGNSGNTIYF.

V gene TRBV28 combines with J gene TRBJ1-1; 7 nucleotides match TRBD1. Trimming at V came to 8 bases and at J to 5 bases, leaving 8 bases not matched to a gene. Per germline, CDR1 MDHEN and CDR2 SYDVKM. The CDR3 has 13 amino acids. The CDR3 loop is CASSNTGETEAFF. In DNA, the CDR3 is TGTGCCAGCTCAAACACAGGGGAGACTGAAGCTTTCTTT.

The chain employs TRBV6-1 and TRBJ2-5, with 11 bases fitting TRBD2. This CDR3 comprises 14 residues. CDR1 MNHNS and CDR2 SASEGT come from the germline V gene. Losses at the gene ends were 4 bases for V and 2 bases for J; bases not matched to a gene: 0. The CDR3 sequence: CASSGLAGQETQYF. The CDR3, as DNA: TGTGCCAGCAGTGGACTAGCGGGACAAGAGACCCAGTACTTC.

This clone was recorded only once. The CDR3 DNA is TGTGCCAGCAAAGCCCGGGTCACCGGGGAGCTGTTTTTT. Its translation is CASKARVTGELFF. V and J are TRBV6-5 and TRBJ2-2; D call uncertain. The germline V and J ends were trimmed by 7 bases and 4 bases, with 10 bases remaining between them. The V gene's germline CDR1 is MNHEY and CDR2 SVGAGI. The CDR3 contains 13 residues.

This clone was detected a few times. A much larger clone differs by one base, so this may be a read error. V usage is TRBV5-1 and J usage is TRBJ2-2; 12 bases align to TRBD2. CDR1 SGHRS and CDR2 YFSETQ come from the germline V gene. The CDR3 is 16 residues long. Trimming cost V 0 bases and J 10 bases; bases outside gene matches: 7. The CDR3 DNA follows: TGCGCCAGCAGCTTGGGGACTAGCGGGAACGGCGAGGAGCTGTTTTTT. This translates into CASSLGTSGNGEELFF.

In regard to this clone: A far more abundant clone sits one base away, making this likely a read error. Other DNA sequences of this sample code for an identical CDR3. This rearrangement joins TRBV27 to TRBJ1-2; D possibly corresponds to TRBD1 (5 bases). V shed 4 bases and J shed 7 bases, with 13 bases lying between them. The CDR3 has 13 amino acids. Germline lookup yields CDR1 MNHEY and CDR2 SMNVEV (reference sequence). As DNA, the CDR3 is TGTGCCAGCAGTTGGTCGGGGGAGAGTGGCTACACCTTC. Its translation: CASSWSGESGYTF.

This chain connects TRBV28 to TRBJ2-4, with 7 positions matching TRBD2. This CDR3 has 14 residues. J gave up 9 bases and V 3 bases, and 8 bases lay outside the gene matches. CDR1 is MDHEN and CDR2 is SYDVKM in the germline V gene. Here the CDR3 reads CASSLGGRGSIQYF. Here the CDR3 DNA reads TGTGCCAGCAGTTTGGGCGGGAGAGGGTCCATTCAGTACTTC.

The chain is built from TRBV27 and TRBJ1-1, with 8 positions matching TRBD1. Looked up from germline, CDR1 is MNHEY and CDR2 is SMNVEV (reference sequence). V shed 4 bases, J shed 13 bases, and the junction held 8 bases outside the gene matches. CDR3 length: 12 residues. This CDR3 is CASSSGQGRGFF. CDR3 DNA sequence: TGTGCCAGCAGTTCCGGACAGGGAAGGGGTTTCTTT.

V gene TRBV28 combines with J gene TRBJ2-3, with 7 bases that match TRBD2. The CDR3 extends over 23 amino acids. The V and J ends lost 3 bases and 0 bases, in that order; junction bases with no gene match: 27. The germline V gene encodes CDR1 MDHEN and CDR2 SYDVKM. CDR3 in DNA: TGTGCCAGCAGTTTCCCCCCGCGTTTACCGTATCGGGAGGAACTCCTAAGCACAGATACGCAGTATTTT. It translates to CASSFPPRLPYREELLSTDTQYF.

The V and J genes are TRBV6-4 and TRBJ2-6; D call uncertain. The V gene lost 4 bases and the J gene lost 1 base, with 8 bases spanning the gap. The CDR3 extends over 15 amino acids. CDR1 and CDR2 (germline): MRHNA, SNTAGT. The CDR3 DNA is TGTGCCAGCAGTGGCTCACATTCTGGGGCCAACGTCCTGACTTTC. It specifies CASSGSHSGANVLTF.

The chain couples TRBV4-2 to TRBJ1-3, with TRBD1 matching 7 bases. Germline-derived CDR1 and CDR2 are LGHNA and YNFKEQ. The CDR3 length is 17 residues. Trimming took 5 bases from V and 0 from J; bases not matched to a gene: 10. Written as DNA, the CDR3 is TGTGCCAGCAGCAAAAAACCGGGACAGAACTCTGGAAACACCATATATTTT. Its protein product is CASSKKPGQNSGNTIYF.

In regard to this clone: The junction departs from the called germline gene at one end, perhaps through a read error. The CDR3 reads CASSLFGVDRSYSHNEQFF. The CDR3 bases are TGTGCCAGCAGTTTATTTGGGGTGGACAGGTCTTACTCCCACAATGAGCAGTTCTTC. This rearrangement joins TRBV27 to TRBJ2-1; 7 bases agree with TRBD1. The CDR3 runs to 19 residues. Germline V gives CDR1 MNHEY, CDR2 SMNVEV (reference sequence).

The rearrangement joins TRBV7-3 to TRBJ2-1, with 8 bases that match TRBD2. V was pared by 5 bases and J by 5 bases, with 5 bases of the junction left unmatched. The V gene's germline CDR1 is SGHTA and CDR2 FQGTGA. CDR3 length equals 14 residues. The CDR3 here is CASSASGSDNEQFF. In DNA form, the CDR3 reads TGTGCCAGCAGCGCTAGCGGGTCAGACAATGAGCAGTTCTTC.

The chain couples TRBV5-6 to TRBJ1-2; D call uncertain. The germline V gene has CDR1 SGHDT and CDR2 YYEEEE. The CDR3 is 14 residues long. The V gene lost 6 bases and the J gene lost 1 base, with 13 bases spanning the gap. CDR3: CASKPSHINYGYTF. CDR3 in DNA: TGTGCCAGCAAACCCTCACACATTAACTATGGCTACACCTTC.

This clone was counted a single time. This chain joins TRBV28 and TRBJ2-5; TRBD1 matches 7 bases. This CDR3 has 14 amino acids. Germline loops: CDR1 MDHEN, CDR2 SYDVKM. J was trimmed by 1 base and V by 7 bases; bases with no gene match: 6. The CDR3 protein is CASTLPGGQETQYF. The CDR3 coding sequence is TGTGCCAGCACTCTCCCAGGGGGCCAAGAGACCCAGTACTTC. Full variable domain (remainder filled in from reference TRBV28 and TRBJ2-5): DVKVTQSSRYLVKRTGEKVFLECVQDMDHENMFWYRQDPGLGLRLIYFSYDVKMKEKGDIPEGYSVSREKKERFSLILESASTNQTSMYLCASTLPGGQETQYFGPGTRLLVL.

The count of this clone is one. The identical CDR3 is also encoded by other nucleotide sequences in the sample. V usage is TRBV28 and J usage is TRBJ1-5; TRBD1 might be the D (6 bases). The CDR3 is 15 residues long. The germline V gene encodes CDR1 MDHEN and CDR2 SYDVKM. Trimming shortened V by 6 bases and J by 0 bases, and 12 bases separated the two germline ends. The CDR3 here is CASSLGGLSNQPQHF. The CDR3 nucleotides are TGTGCCAGCAGCTTGGGGGGGCTTAGCAATCAGCCCCAGCATTTT.

The V and J genes are TRBV5-8 and TRBJ1-5; D gene ambiguous. V lost 0 bases and J lost 7, with 8 bases in between. The CDR3 covers 13 residues. Germline-derived CDR1 and CDR2 are SGHTS and YDEGEE. Here the CDR3 reads CASSLGLRQPQHF. CDR3 nucleotides: TGTGCCAGCAGCTTGGGACTAAGACAGCCCCAGCATTTT.

This clone has a handful of counts. The rearrangement uses TRBV5-1 and TRBJ2-2, with D perhaps being TRBD1 or TRBD2 (5 bases each). Deletions cut 2 bases from V and 0 bases from J, with 8 bases between. The CDR3 consists of 15 residues. Germline loops: CDR1 SGHRS, CDR2 YFSETQ. CDR3 residues: CASSFGTANTGELFF. For the CDR3, the DNA is TGCGCCAGCAGCTTTGGGACGGCGAACACCGGGGAGCTGTTTTTT. Supplemented by reference TRBV5-1 and TRBJ2-2, the full variable domain reads KAGVTQTPRYLIKTRGQQVTLSCSPISGHRSVSWYQQTPGQGLQFLFEYFSETQRNKGNFPGRFSGRQFSNSRSEMNVSTLELGDSALYLCASSFGTANTGELFFGEGSRLTVL.

The CDR3: CASSLSKSSDTQYF. In DNA form, the CDR3 reads TGTGCCAGCAGTTTATCAAAAAGTTCAGATACGCAGTATTTT. The chain uses TRBV28 and TRBJ2-3, with D unclear. The CDR3 has 14 amino acids. Germline CDR1 and CDR2: MDHEN and SYDVKM. V gave up 1 base and J gave up 4 bases, with 9 bases separating them. Full variable domain (outside the CDR3, taken from reference TRBV28 and TRBJ2-3): DVKVTQSSRYLVKRTGEKVFLECVQDMDHENMFWYRQDPGLGLRLIYFSYDVKMKEKGDIPEGYSVSREKKERFSLILESASTNQTSMYLCASSLSKSSDTQYFGPGTRLTVL.

This clone occurred a few times. V and J are TRBV19 and TRBJ2-7; tentative D call: TRBD2 (8 bases). Trimming took off 5 bases at V and 2 bases at J, with 16 bases between the two ends. Germline V gene lookup returns CDR1 LNHDA and CDR2 SQIVND (reference sequence). The CDR3 spans 15 residues. DNA for the CDR3: TGTGCCAGTAGTCCCGGGAGGGGGACAGCCTACGAGCAGTACTTC. It specifies CASSPGRGTAYEQYF.

The chain couples TRBV6-5 to TRBJ2-7, with a weak D call TRBD1 (6 bases). The V gene's germline CDR1 is MNHEY and CDR2 SVGAGI. V dropped 5 bases and J dropped 4 bases, with 12 bases sitting between them. The CDR3 has 13 amino acids. CDR3 coding DNA: TGTGCCAGCAGTAACGGACAGTTATACGAGCAGTACTTC. It specifies CASSNGQLYEQYF.

The chain recombines TRBV28 with TRBJ2-7; no reliable D call. Trimming removed 3 bases at V and 5 bases at J, with 8 bases between. Germline lookup yields CDR1 MDHEN and CDR2 SYDVKM. The CDR3 is made up of 12 amino acids. CDR3 sequence (DNA): TGTGCCAGCAGTTTCCGCCCTAACGAGCAGTACTTC. Translating it yields CASSFRPNEQYF.